A single sample gave rise to the 14 T cell receptor beta chains below, sequenced in a study of glioma-infiltrating T cells after dendritic cell vaccination. The assay was immunoSEQ multiplex PCR, and TCRdb's table has in-frame clones only and misses some. In the table there are about 92,000 clones, 65% to 90% of which are singletons. The starting material was blood, obtained before dendritic cell vaccination. The receptors shown here come from a human donor with glioblastoma.

CDR3 bases: TGTGCCAGCAGCGTAGAGGGACAGGGGATATACGAGCAGTACTTC. Its protein product is CASSVEGQGIYEQYF. The chain employs TRBV9 and TRBJ2-7; TRBD1 aligns across 10 bases. The CDR3 runs 15 residues. Germline V gene lookup returns CDR1 SGDLS and CDR2 YYNGEE. The junction had 4 bases not matched to a gene; V was cut back by 0 bases and J by 4 bases.

V gene TRBV7-8 combines with J gene TRBJ1-1; tentative D call: TRBD1 (5 bases). This CDR3 has 16 amino acids. Trimming removed 3 bases at V and 7 bases at J, with 21 bases between. CDR1 is SGHVS and CDR2 is FQNEAQ in the germline V gene. The chain's CDR3 is CASSFDEQDMQDEAFF. The CDR3 DNA follows: TGTGCCAGCAGCTTTGACGAACAGGATATGCAGGATGAAGCTTTCTTT.

This clone was seen once. This chain links TRBV5-4 with TRBJ2-3; no clear D gene. The V end was cut by 4 bases, the J end by 3 bases, with 9 bases between. Germline V lookup: CDR1 SGHNT, CDR2 YYREEE (reference sequence). The CDR3 loop spans 13 amino acids. Here the CDR3 DNA reads TGTGCCAGCAGCCCCCCGCTAACAGATACGCAGTATTTT. Translation gives CASSPPLTDTQYF. The full variable domain, rest sourced from reference TRBV5-4 and TRBJ2-3, is ETGVTQSPTHLIKTRGQQVTLRCSSQSGHNTVSWYQQALGQGPQFIFQYYREEENGRGNFPPRFSGLQFPNYSSELNVNALELDDSALYLCASSPPLTDTQYFGPGTRLTVL.

The chain employs TRBV6-5 and TRBJ1-4, with D possibly matching TRBD1 (6 bases). V was shortened by 6 bases and J by 1 base, with 12 bases between the two germline ends. CDR3 length: 15 residues. Germline lookup yields CDR1 MNHEY and CDR2 SVGAGI. For the CDR3, the DNA is TGTGCCAGCAGCCCTACAGGGAGAACTAATGAAAAACTGTTTTTT. Amino acids: CASSPTGRTNEKLFF.

The chain carries TRBV6-5 and TRBJ2-7; 12 bases are a match to TRBD2. The V segment lost 0 bases and the J segment 4 bases; nucleotides outside the gene matches: 4. The CDR3 spans 16 residues. The V gene's germline CDR1 is MNHEY and CDR2 SVGAGI. The CDR3 spells CASSYSGLAGKYEQYF. CDR3 nucleotide sequence: TGTGCCAGCAGTTACTCCGGACTAGCGGGAAAGTACGAGCAGTACTTC.

The chain employs TRBV5-6 and TRBJ2-6; tentative D call: TRBD2 (5 bases). This CDR3 region has 15 residues. Germline V gene lookup returns CDR1 SGHDT and CDR2 YYEEEE. The ends were cut back, 4 bases at V and 2 bases at J, with 10 bases in the middle. The CDR3 spells CASSITGAGANVLTF. CDR3 in DNA: TGTGCCAGCAGCATCACCGGGGCTGGGGCCAACGTCCTGACTTTC.

V is TRBV9 and J is TRBJ2-3, with 7 positions matching TRBD2. This CDR3 has 15 residues. Per the germline V gene, CDR1 is SGDLS and CDR2 is YYNGEE. J gave up 1 base and V 3 bases, and 5 bases lay outside the gene matches. The CDR3 nucleotides read TGTGCCAGCAGCGCCCGGGGGGATGGCACAGATACGCAGTATTTT. Amino acid sequence: CASSARGDGTDTQYF.

This clone was seen only a few times. V and J are TRBV11-2 and TRBJ1-2; no clear D. The CDR3 spans 11 residues. CDR1 is SGHAT and CDR2 is FQNNGV in the germline V gene. The V gene lost 5 bases and the J gene lost 1 base, with 2 bases spanning the gap. This CDR3 is CASSLNYGYTF. The DNA of the CDR3 is TGTGCCAGCAGCCTTAACTATGGCTACACCTTC.

The J gene is TRBJ2-7, the V gene TRBV6-5; 8 bases agree with TRBD1. The germline V gene has CDR1 MNHEY and CDR2 SVGAGI. With V trimmed by 0 bases and J by 12 bases, 10 bases remained unmatched. This CDR3 has 14 residues. In DNA, the CDR3 is TGTGCCAGCAGTTACTCCGGAGGGACAGGAGTGAGGTACTTC. Its translation: CASSYSGGTGVRYF.

This clone was picked up one time. This chain joins TRBV27 and TRBJ2-1; 12 bases line up with TRBD2. In germline, CDR1 is MNHEY, CDR2 SMNVEV (reference sequence). V was pared by 8 bases and J by 0 bases, with 11 bases of the junction left unmatched. The CDR3 totals 18 residues. The CDR3 DNA is TGTGCCAGCGCCCTCGGACTAGCGGGACGGCGCTCCTACAATGAGCAGTTCTTC. This codes for CASALGLAGRRSYNEQFF.

This chain links TRBV2 with TRBJ2-1; the match to TRBD1 covers 11 bases. The CDR3 length is 14 residues. Germline CDR1 SNHLY, CDR2 FYNNEI. The junction had 3 bases not matched to a gene; V was cut back by 6 bases and J by 5 bases. The CDR3, as DNA: TGTGCCAGCAGAGGGGACAGGGGGAACAATGAGCAGTTCTTC. Translating gives CASRGDRGNNEQFF.

This clone was found a few times. This sequence joins TRBV4-1 and TRBJ2-7; 8 nucleotides match TRBD2. The CDR3 sequence is 16 residues long. V dropped 3 bases and J dropped 4; count of bases not matched to a gene: 11. Germline CDR1 reads MGHRA; CDR2 reads YSYEKL. Written as DNA, the CDR3 is TGCGCCAGCAGCCACCTAGCGGGCCAACCGGGGTACGAGCAGTACTTC. Translated: CASSHLAGQPGYEQYF.

V gene TRBV19 combines with J gene TRBJ1-6; the D gene is possibly TRBD1 (5 bases). Between the trimmed V and J ends, which lost 9 bases and 8 bases, there was a span of 14 bases. This CDR3 is built from 13 residues. CDR1 and CDR2 from the germline V gene are LNHDA and SQIVND (reference sequence). CDR3: CASRAYLDSPLHF. The CDR3 region has the DNA TGTGCCAGCAGGGCTTACCTTGATTCACCCCTCCACTTT.

This clone occurred once. V usage is TRBV28 and J usage is TRBJ2-7; tentative D call: TRBD2 (6 bases). This CDR3 is 17 amino acids long. Trimming left V 3 bases short and J 0 bases short, with 18 bases between. CDR1 and CDR2 from the germline V gene are MDHEN and SYDVKM. CDR3 amino acids: CASSFAGMGQSSYEQYF. The CDR3 nucleotides are TGTGCCAGCAGTTTCGCGGGGATGGGGCAAAGCTCCTACGAGCAGTACTTC.